The next 10 T cell receptor beta chains were all read from a single sample in a study of blood T cell repertoires in COVID-19. Measured with immunoSEQ multiplex PCR; TCRdb has only the in-frame clones, and not every one. The table lists about 210,000 clones, around 90% of them singletons. Sequencing input: PBMCs or T cells enriched from blood (not recorded which). Source of these receptors: a man between 18 and 29 years old with acute COVID-19.

The V call is TRBV28, the J call TRBJ2-7; no reliable D call. Trimming removed 3 bases from V and 7 bases from J, with 7 bases in between. Per the germline V gene, CDR1 is MDHEN and CDR2 is SYDVKM. The CDR3 covers 11 residues. This CDR3 is CASSLAVEQYF. Here the CDR3 DNA reads TGTGCCAGCAGTTTGGCCGTAGAGCAGTACTTC.

The rearrangement joins TRBV28 to TRBJ1-5, with TRBD1 matching 7 bases. After removal of 5 bases from V and 9 bases from J, the junction contained 13 bases not matched to a gene. Germline V gene lookup returns CDR1 MDHEN and CDR2 SYDVKM. This CDR3 spans 15 amino acids. CDR3 nucleotides: TGTGCCAGCAGTGTCGGGACAGCAATTTTTTCGCCCCAGCATTTT. Residues: CASSVGTAIFSPQHF.

This rearrangement joins TRBV12-3 or TRBV12-4 to TRBJ1-5, with TRBD1 identical over 7 bases. The CDR3 is 13 amino acids. The V segment lost 4 bases and the J segment 4 bases; nucleotides outside the gene matches: 1. CDR3 DNA sequence: TGTGCCAGCAGTTCGACAGGGAATCAGCCCCAGCATTTT. This sequence encodes CASSSTGNQPQHF.

This rearrangement joins TRBV28 to TRBJ2-3; 7 bases are a match to TRBD1. V dropped 6 bases and J dropped 4; count of bases not matched to a gene: 22. Germline V gene sequence: CDR1 MDHEN, CDR2 SYDVKM. CDR3 length equals 19 residues. The CDR3 loop reads CASSWRIRTGGFGADTQYF. DNA of the CDR3: TGTGCCAGCAGCTGGAGAATCAGGACAGGCGGCTTTGGGGCAGATACGCAGTATTTT.

The chain combines TRBV11-2 with TRBJ2-1; D is possibly TRBD2 (6 bases). Germline V CDR1 and CDR2: SGHAT, FQNNGV. Trimming took 5 bases from V and 5 from J, leaving 19 bases between them. The CDR3 contains 16 residues. In DNA, the CDR3 is TGTGCCAGCAGCCCCAACCAGGGTAGCGGAAACAATGAGCAGTTCTTC. Translating it yields CASSPNQGSGNNEQFF. Combining the CDR3 with reference TRBV11-2 and TRBJ2-1 gives the whole variable domain EAGVAQSPRYKIIEKRQSVAFWCNPISGHATLYWYQQILGQGPKLLIQFQNNGVVDDSQLPKDRFSAERLKGVDSTLKIQPAKLEDSAVYLCASSPNQGSGNNEQFFGPGTRLTVL.

This clone occurred a few times. The genes are TRBV27 and TRBJ2-2; D is undetermined. V lost 2 bases and J lost 0, with 13 bases in between. The CDR3 is made up of 17 amino acids. Germline V gene data show CDR1 as MNHEY and CDR2 as SMNVEV (reference sequence). CDR3 DNA: TGTGCCAGCAGTTTAAGTAACTGGCTAGCGAACACCGGGGAGCTGTTTTTT. Protein product: CASSLSNWLANTGELFF.

This clone was found once. The gene calls are TRBV29-1 and TRBJ1-2, with D hard to call. In germline, CDR1 is SQVTM, CDR2 ANQGSEA. The V and J ends lost 5 bases and 1 base respectively, with 11 bases between them. The CDR3 sequence is 13 residues long. This CDR3 is CSVITLDNYGYTF. CDR3 nucleotides: TGCAGCGTTATAACTCTTGATAACTATGGCTACACCTTC.

V and J are TRBV30 and TRBJ1-3; D unclear. Trimming left V 3 bases short and J 2 bases short, with 8 bases between. Germline values: CDR1 GTSNPN, CDR2 SVGIG (reference sequence). This CDR3 is built from 13 residues. CDR3 nucleotide sequence: TGTGCCTGGAGGGTAGCCGCTGGAAACACCATATATTTT. It specifies CAWRVAAGNTIYF.

The sample holds many counts of this clone. The CDR3 region has the DNA TGTGCCACCAGCAGAGGGACAGGGGGCTCCTACGAGCAGTACTTC. This translates into CATSRGTGGSYEQYF. The V call is TRBV15, the J call TRBJ2-7, with 10 positions matching TRBD1. Germline V lookup: CDR1 LNHNV, CDR2 YYDKDF (reference sequence). The length of the CDR3 is 15 residues. V shed 1 base and J 0 bases; nucleotides not matched to a gene: 0.

V usage is TRBV30 and J usage is TRBJ1-2, with 9 bases matching TRBD1. Germline-derived CDR1 and CDR2 are GTSNPN and SVGIG (reference sequence). Trimming took 3 bases from V and 8 from J; bases not matched to a gene: 7. CDR3 length: 13 residues. The CDR3 sequence: CAWRIQGARGYTF. The CDR3 DNA sequence: TGTGCCTGGAGGATACAGGGGGCAAGGGGCTACACCTTC. The entire variable domain, with the rest obtained from reference TRBV30 and TRBJ1-2, is as follows: SQTIHQWPATLVQPVGSPLSLECTVEGTSNPNLYWYRQAAGRGLQLLFYSVGIGQISSEVPQNLSASRPQDRQFILSSKKLLLSDSGFYLCAWRIQGARGYTFGSGTRLTVV.